This entry lists 8 T cell receptor beta chains sequenced from one sample in a study of regulatory T cells in long-lasting Graves disease. As to time point: newly diagnosed GD, antithyroid drugs for less than 3 months. Extracted PBMC RNA gave rise to the TCR library. Library construction for TCR beta used iRepertoire HTBI primers and Arm-PCR of CDR3 regions. MiXCR, run by TCRdb on the multiplex PCR reads, gives a single entry per CDR3 protein. This repertoire shows 510,000 or so distinct CDR3 sequences, 12% found once; its top ten account for roughly 8.9%. The sample also formed part of further work on T cells in Graves' hyperthyroidism and ophthalmopathy.

The source material was peripheral blood mononuclear cells (PBMCs), sampled at new diagnosis, from a patient treated with antithyroid drugs. These receptors all stem from a woman in her thirties with Graves disease.

This clonotype was seen many times. V usage is TRBV19 and J usage is TRBJ1-2; D is ambiguous. The germline V gene has CDR1 LNHDA and CDR2 SQIVND (reference sequence). V lost 4 bases to trimming and J lost 5 bases, with 5 bases between them. The CDR3 consists of 11 residues. The CDR3 coding sequence is TGTGCCAGTAGTAACAAATATGGCTACACCTTC. Translated, it gives CASSNKYGYTF.

The chain recombines TRBV18 with TRBJ2-1; 15 nucleotides line up with TRBD2. Germline V gene lookup returns CDR1 KGHSH and CDR2 LQKENI. The J segment lost 0 bases and the V segment lost 5 bases, leaving 8 bases of the junction unmatched. The CDR3 extends over 19 amino acids. The CDR3 reads CASSLPGTSGRYSYNEQFF. The CDR3 DNA follows: TGTGCCAGCTCATTACCCGGGACTAGCGGGAGGTACTCCTACAATGAGCAGTTCTTC. The whole variable domain, remainder taken from reference TRBV18 and TRBJ2-1, is NAGVMQNPRHLVRRRGQEARLRCSPMKGHSHVYWYRQLPEEGLKFMVYLQKENIIDESGMPKERFSAEFPKEGPSILRIQQVVRGDSAAYFCASSLPGTSGRYSYNEQFFGPGTRLTVL.

This clonotype was found a few times. This rearrangement joins TRBV6-1 to TRBJ1-1, with no clear D. Germline assignment: CDR1 MNHNS and CDR2 SASEGT. V shed 6 bases and J shed 6 bases, with 11 bases lying between them. The CDR3 runs 12 residues. The CDR3 DNA follows: TGTGCCAGCAGGGAGTCCACCTCTGAAGCTTTCTTT. This codes for CASRESTSEAFF.

This clonotype was found a few times. The J gene is TRBJ1-2, the V gene TRBV6-2 or TRBV6-3; TRBD1 might be the D (5 bases). Trimming removed 5 bases at V and 3 bases at J, with 13 bases between. CDR1 is MNHEY and CDR2 is SVGEGT in the germline V gene. CDR3 size: 14 residues. CDR3 sequence reads: CASSEGDRYYGYTF. DNA of the CDR3: TGTGCCAGCAGTGAAGGGGACCGATACTATGGCTACACCTTC.

This clonotype was seen ten or more times. CDR3 region: CASSILPASYEQYF. CDR3 DNA: TGTGCCAGCAGCATTCTTCCGGCCTCCTACGAGCAGTACTTC. The gene calls are TRBV27 and TRBJ2-7; D not certain. The CDR3 totals 14 residues. Germline assignment: CDR1 MNHEY and CDR2 SMNVEV (reference sequence). V lost 6 bases, J lost 0 bases, and 12 bases lay in between.

Note on this clonotype: With a much larger clone just one base away, this may be a read error. The genes are TRBV30 and TRBJ1-2, with D uncertain. This CDR3 contains 13 residues. Germline assignment: CDR1 GTSNPN and CDR2 SVGIG (reference sequence). CDR3 loop: CAWTPRRIYGYSF. The CDR3 nucleotides read TGTGCCTGGACTCCACGGCGTATCTATGGCTACAGCTTC. The full variable domain, rest sourced from reference TRBV30 and TRBJ1-2, is SQTIHQWPATLVQPVGSPLSLECTVEGTSNPNLYWYRQAAGRGLQLLFYSVGIGQISSEVPQNLSASRPQDRQFILSSKKLLLSDSGFYLCAWTPRRIYGYSFGSGTRLTVV.

The sample holds many counts of this clonotype. The CDR3 loop is CASSQTYNEQFF. The CDR3 bases are TGTGCCAGCAGTCAAACCTACAATGAGCAGTTCTTC. V gene TRBV3-1 combines with J gene TRBJ2-1; no reliable D call. Trimming shortened V by 6 bases and J by 2 bases, and 5 bases separated the two germline ends. Germline CDR1 LGHDT, CDR2 YNNKEL (reference sequence). CDR3 length: 12 amino acids.

This clonotype was seen ten or more times. V usage is TRBV11-3 and J usage is TRBJ2-1, with 7 bases fitting TRBD2. The junction had 8 bases not matched to a gene; V was cut back by 5 bases and J by 7 bases. This CDR3 is 14 amino acids long. Germline CDR1 reads SGHNT; CDR2 reads YENEEA. DNA of the CDR3: TGTGCCAGCAGCCAGGCCGGGAGGCCGAATGAGCAGTTCTTC. Translating gives CASSQAGRPNEQFF.